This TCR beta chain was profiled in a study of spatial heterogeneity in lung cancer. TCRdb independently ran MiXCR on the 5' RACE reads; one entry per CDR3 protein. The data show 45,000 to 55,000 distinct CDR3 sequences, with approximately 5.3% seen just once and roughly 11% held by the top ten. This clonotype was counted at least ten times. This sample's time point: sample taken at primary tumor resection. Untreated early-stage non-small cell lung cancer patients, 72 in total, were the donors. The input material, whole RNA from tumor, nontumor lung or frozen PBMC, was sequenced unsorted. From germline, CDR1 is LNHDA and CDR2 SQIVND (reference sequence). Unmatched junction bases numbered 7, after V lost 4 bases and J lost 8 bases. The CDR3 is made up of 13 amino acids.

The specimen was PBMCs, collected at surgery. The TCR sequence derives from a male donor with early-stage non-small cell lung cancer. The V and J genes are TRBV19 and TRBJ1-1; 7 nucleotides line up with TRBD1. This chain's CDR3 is CASSTRQGMEAFF. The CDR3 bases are TGTGCCAGTAGTACCCGACAGGGAATGGAAGCTTTCTTT.